This T cell receptor beta chain was found in a study of breast tumors, draining lymph nodes, adjacent tissues. Via MiXCR, TCRdb re-called the multiplex PCR reads, giving one row per CDR3 protein. The sample records about 80,000 distinct CDR3 sequences, about 21% being singletons. V lost 11 bases to trimming and J lost 7 bases; unmatched junction nucleotides: 11. The CDR3 spans 14 residues. CDR1 is MDHEN, CDR2 SYDVKM, per germline. Breast cancer patients provided tissue from their axillary draining lymph nodes. The chain carries TRBV28 and TRBJ1-6; TRBD1 aligns across 7 bases. This TCR came from a female donor with breast cancer. Some clones in this sample may be carry-over from other donors' samples. Input material: axillary lymph node tissue. The CDR3 loop reads CAARGGLWNSPLHF. CDR3 in DNA: TGTGCCGCCAGGGGGGGGCTGTGGAATTCACCCCTCCACTTT.